Listed below are T cell receptor beta chains from one sample, sequenced in a study of blood T cells in healthy people across ages. TCRdb re-called the 5' RACE reads with MiXCR, one entry per CDR3 protein. The data contain 1.5 million to 2 million distinct CDR3 sequences, around half of them singletons. The sequenced material came from blood. These receptors were taken from a woman between 35 and 50 years old in good health. Each CDR3 is given with its conserved first and last residue. A D gene is named only where the DNA matches it firmly. Size is omitted from some rows. Given values are once, few, many or a class for expanded clones.

abundance: few
j_gene: TRBJ2-1
d_gene: TRBD2
len: 14
v_gene: TRBV6-2/TRBV6-3
CDR3nt: TGTGCCAGCAACAGGGGACTAGCGGGGGGCGAGCAGTTCTTC
CDR3aa: CASNRGLAGGEQFF

abundance: few
j_gene: TRBJ1-5
d_gene: TRBD1
len: 15
v_gene: TRBV2
CDR3nt: TGTGCCAGCAGTGAGACAGGGGATAGCAATCAGCCCCAGCATTTT
CDR3aa: CASSETGDSNQPQHF

abundance: -
j_gene: TRBJ1-1
d_gene: -
len: 14
v_gene: TRBV29-1
CDR3nt: TGCAGCGTTGCCCGGGACACTCAGAACACTGAAGCTTTCTTT
CDR3aa: CSVARDTQNTEAFF

abundance: -
j_gene: TRBJ2-7
d_gene: TRBD2
len: 16
v_gene: TRBV4-1
CDR3nt: TGCGCCAGCAGCCCAGAAGCGGGATTCCTCTCCTACGAGCAGTACTTC
CDR3aa: CASSPEAGFLSYEQYF

abundance: -
j_gene: TRBJ2-7
d_gene: -
len: 14
v_gene: TRBV20-1
CDR3nt: TGCAGTGCTGCAGACACGAGCTCCTACAATGAGCAGTACTTC
CDR3aa: CSAADTSSYNEQYF

abundance: few
j_gene: TRBJ2-7
d_gene: TRBD2
len: 14
v_gene: TRBV20-1
CDR3nt: TGCAGTGCTGAAAGCGGGGGCCGCTCCTACGAGCAGTACTTC
CDR3aa: CSAESGGRSYEQYF

abundance: -
j_gene: TRBJ2-2
d_gene: TRBD2
len: 14
v_gene: TRBV7-9
CDR3nt: TGTGCCAGCAGCCCGGGGGGACTCACCGGGGAGCTGTTTTTT
CDR3aa: CASSPGGLTGELFF

abundance: -
j_gene: TRBJ1-2
d_gene: -
len: 17
v_gene: TRBV28
CDR3nt: TGTGCCAGCAGTTCCCCCTTGGGGGGGTCAGTCTTAAGGGGCTACACCTTC
CDR3aa: CASSSPLGGSVLRGYTF

abundance: -
j_gene: TRBJ2-7
d_gene: -
len: 14
v_gene: TRBV20-1
CDR3nt: TGCAGTGCTAGTAATAACCGACAGTTCTACGAGCAGTACTTC
CDR3aa: CSASNNRQFYEQYF

abundance: -
j_gene: TRBJ2-4
d_gene: TRBD2
len: 15
v_gene: TRBV28
CDR3nt: TGTGCCAGCAATCCTCGCGGGGGAGCCAAAAACATTCAGTACTTC
CDR3aa: CASNPRGGAKNIQYF

abundance: few
j_gene: TRBJ1-2
d_gene: -
len: 12
v_gene: TRBV20-1
CDR3nt: TGCAGTGCTAGCCAGAATAACTATGGCTACACCTTC
CDR3aa: CSASQNNYGYTF

abundance: few
j_gene: TRBJ2-7
d_gene: -
len: 16
v_gene: TRBV6-6
CDR3nt: TGTGCCAGCAGTTACTCCCCAGGGGCCGACTCCTACGAGCAGTACTTC
CDR3aa: CASSYSPGADSYEQYF

abundance: few
j_gene: TRBJ1-2
d_gene: -
len: 14
v_gene: TRBV27
CDR3nt: TGTGCCAGTCTACCTCCGGGGGGAGGTAATGGCTACACCTTC
CDR3aa: CASLPPGGGNGYTF

abundance: few
j_gene: TRBJ2-5
d_gene: -
len: 12
v_gene: TRBV7-7
CDR3nt: TGTGCTAGCAGCCCCGTTGGTTCGACCCAGTACTTC
CDR3aa: CASSPVGSTQYF

abundance: -
j_gene: TRBJ2-7
d_gene: -
len: 15
v_gene: TRBV5-1
CDR3nt: TGCGCCAGCAGAGATGTACAGGCGCGGACCTACGAGCAGTACTTC
CDR3aa: CASRDVQARTYEQYF

abundance: -
j_gene: TRBJ2-6
d_gene: -
len: 15
v_gene: TRBV6-5
CDR3nt: TGTGCCAGCAATCCCAGGCTTGCTGGGGCCAACGTCCTGACTTTC
CDR3aa: CASNPRLAGANVLTF

abundance: -
j_gene: TRBJ2-6
d_gene: TRBD1
len: 18
v_gene: TRBV20-1
CDR3nt: TGCAGTGCTAGAGAGCCAGAGGGACAGACCCTCTGGGCCAACGTCCTGACTTTC
CDR3aa: CSAREPEGQTLWANVLTF

abundance: -
j_gene: TRBJ2-3
d_gene: -
len: 15
v_gene: TRBV7-9
CDR3nt: TGTGCCAGCAGCTCACTAGGAGCTAGCACAGATACGCAGTATTTT
CDR3aa: CASSSLGASTDTQYF

abundance: few
j_gene: TRBJ2-3
d_gene: -
len: 19
v_gene: TRBV4-3
CDR3nt: TGCGCCAGCAGCCAAGATCGCGCGGGGGCCGTTCCTGTCACAGATACGCAGTATTTT
CDR3aa: CASSQDRAGAVPVTDTQYF

abundance: -
j_gene: TRBJ2-3
d_gene: -
len: 17
v_gene: TRBV4-3
CDR3nt: TGCGCCAGCAGCCAAGATAAGGAGGGTTCGGGCACAGATACGCAGTATTTT
CDR3aa: CASSQDKEGSGTDTQYF

abundance: -
j_gene: TRBJ2-7
d_gene: -
len: 16
v_gene: TRBV7-9
CDR3nt: TGTGCCAGCAGCTCCTCTAGTGGTAAAATACGCTACGAGCAGTACTTC
CDR3aa: CASSSSSGKIRYEQYF

abundance: -
j_gene: TRBJ2-1
d_gene: TRBD2
len: 16
v_gene: TRBV11-2
CDR3nt: TGTGCCAGCAGCTTAATCGAAGCGGGGGGTCTGAATGAGCAGTTCTTC
CDR3aa: CASSLIEAGGLNEQFF

abundance: few
j_gene: TRBJ2-7
d_gene: -
len: 13
v_gene: TRBV20-1
CDR3nt: TGCAGTGCTAGCCACAGGGATTCCTACGAGCAGTACTTC
CDR3aa: CSASHRDSYEQYF

abundance: -
j_gene: TRBJ1-6
d_gene: TRBD1
len: 19
v_gene: TRBV12-3/TRBV12-4
CDR3nt: TGTGTCAGCAGTTTTGGAGGGGGCCCGCGGGGACACAGTGGTTCACCCCTCCACTTT
CDR3aa: CVSSFGGGPRGHSGSPLHF